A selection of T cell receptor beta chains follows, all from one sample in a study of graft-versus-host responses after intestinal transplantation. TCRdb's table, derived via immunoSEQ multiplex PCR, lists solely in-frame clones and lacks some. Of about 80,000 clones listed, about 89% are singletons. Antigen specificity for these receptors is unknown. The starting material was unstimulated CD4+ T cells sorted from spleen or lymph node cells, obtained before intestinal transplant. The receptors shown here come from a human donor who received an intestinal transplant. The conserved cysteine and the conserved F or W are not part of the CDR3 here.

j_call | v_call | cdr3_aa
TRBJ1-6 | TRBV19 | ASSAQHSSYNSPLH
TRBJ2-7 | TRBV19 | ASSVDTSQGHEQY
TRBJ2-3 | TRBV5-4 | ASSRSYSTDTQY
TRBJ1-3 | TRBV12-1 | ASSFATDRVLNTIY
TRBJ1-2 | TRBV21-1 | ASSKVGDRGYGYT
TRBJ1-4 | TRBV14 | ASSQIILGFGGEKLF
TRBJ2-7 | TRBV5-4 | ASSLMGQVSYEQY
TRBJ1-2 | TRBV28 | ASTGGNIYGYT
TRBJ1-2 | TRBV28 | ASSPPPLRLGDGYT
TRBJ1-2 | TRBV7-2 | ASSRLGQGWSGYT
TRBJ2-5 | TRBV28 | AIQTSGGAGETQY
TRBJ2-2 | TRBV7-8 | ASSLRGKLNTGELF
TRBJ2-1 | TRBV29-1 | SVARTSGEGNEQF
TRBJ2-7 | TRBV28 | ASSYREMVRYEQY
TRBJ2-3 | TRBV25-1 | ASSEPLQVPSLDTQY
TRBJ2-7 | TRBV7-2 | ASSLGDRGPYEQY
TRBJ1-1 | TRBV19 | ASSIPTGGLNTEAF
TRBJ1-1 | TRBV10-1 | ASSHSGTVSF
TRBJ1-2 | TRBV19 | ASSMGQPYYGYT
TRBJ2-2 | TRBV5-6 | ASSFWSTGELF
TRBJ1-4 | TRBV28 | ATSGGANEKLF
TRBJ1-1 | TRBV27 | AIRKVVGGLVFTEAF
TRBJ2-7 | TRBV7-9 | ASASYGGLDEQY
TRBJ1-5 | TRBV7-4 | ASSWGGGQPQH
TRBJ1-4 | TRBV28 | ASSPHRAGNEKLF
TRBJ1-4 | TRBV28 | ASTTGQRVEKLF
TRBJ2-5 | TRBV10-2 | ASSEWGQGAAQETQY
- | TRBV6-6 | ASSDRDKYYEQY
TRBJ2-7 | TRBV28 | ASSLWDKGRVGEQY